This T cell receptor (beta chain) was documented in a study of shared T cell receptors in the human thymus (dated by TCRdb to the early 2020s). Context from the whole study: The study examined how self-reactive, shared T-cell receptor alpha chains are generated in the human thymus.

For CDR1 and CDR2, the germline V gene (reference sequence) lists MNHEY and SMNVEV. V is pared back by 0 bases and J by 0 bases, with 11 bases lying between the germline termini. Reading from cysteine to phenylalanine, the CDR3 counts 16 amino acids. Only the CDR3 DNA stays, 48 bases, in frame from base 1. This clone appeared once. Its antigen remains undetermined. It has no much larger one-base neighbor in the sample; base qualities were not kept. The method was the immunoSEQ multiplex PCR assay. The table comes from immuneACCESS by way of TCRdb, which keeps in-frame sequences with V and J called. Part of the clones is missing from these tables; in studies checked, under half for an unresolved V gene and the rest for unknown reasons. The sample table records about 660,000 clones; over 75% of these occur just once. The ten top clones hold 0.0094% of the sample. A further study also used this sample, focusing on human thymus T cells. Per the second study: Immunologically healthy infants undergoing open corrective cardiac surgery for congenital heart defects in Finland were used as donors. Thymus tissue was collected as surgical resects that were removed during corrective cardiac surgery. Both the thymic and the peripheral blood repertoires appeared to show biased V and J gene segment usage. According to the related research, thymic TCR repertoires were highly overlapping among unrelated individuals. The study characterized TCR alpha and beta repertoires from roughly eight infant thymus samples and a few related peripheral blood samples. Donor ages ranged from about 6 to 250 days, and the cohort comprised six male and a couple of female infants. Thymocytes were released mechanically from tissue and stored at -70 °C as pellets of about 9-32 million cells. Genomic DNA was extracted from frozen cell pellets with a QIAsymphony instrument. The immunoSEQ multiplex PCR assay was used to amplify the TCRB and TCRAD loci from a standardized quantity of quality-controlled genomic DNA. The amplicons covered the V(D)J region and were long enough to include the CDR3 and to identify the V and J genes. The amplicons were sequenced on an Illumina platform via the commercial immunoSEQ service. Primer bias and sequencing errors were corrected as previously described, and TCRAD and TCRB definitions were based on the IMGT database. Analysis of the repertoires was done with immunoSEQ Analyzer 3.0 and VDJTools and included basic statistics, V/J segment usage, diversity estimates, rarefaction and pairwise overlap. Chao1, ChaoE, Efron-Thisted, Shannon and inverse Simpson indices were used to estimate diversity, which was also estimated on datasets down-sampled to the smallest sample. Repertoire overlap used strict matching of CDR3 nucleotide sequence, V gene and J gene, with Jaccard-based multidimensional scaling clustering. On average, roughly 810,000 unique TCRB clonotypes were obtained from thymus samples, compared with approximately 82,000 from blood samples.

The rearrangement joined TRBV27 to TRBJ1-2; TRBD1 is a weak D gene call, 6 bases matching. This clonotype was obtained from a boy younger than two with a congenital heart defect. Donor details come from another sample of the same person, matched by shared clones. Sequencing used thymocytes. Read as DNA, the sequence is TGTGCCAGCAGTTTATCGGTCCAGGGGCCTAACTATGGCTACACCTTC. This translates into CASSLSVQGPNYGYTF.